The next 25 T cell receptor beta chains were all read from a single sample in a study of shared clonotypes between healthy human individuals. The data were produced by immunoSEQ multiplex PCR, yet TCRdb's version contains in-frame clones alone and is incomplete. The repertoire has about 2.4 million clones, roughly 92% of them found once; the top ten carry over 0.12%. The sequencing input was naive CD4+ T cells sorted from blood. Subset indicated: CD45RA+ positively selected. The receptors come from a man younger than 30 in good health.

This clone was counted a few times. This chain links TRBV30 with TRBJ2-2; D ambiguous. Germline V lookup: CDR1 GTSNPN, CDR2 SVGIG (reference sequence). The CDR3 covers 15 residues. The V gene lost 0 bases and the J gene lost 4 bases, with 12 bases spanning the gap. The CDR3 nucleotides are TGTGCCTGGAGTGTTGGAATCGGCGTCACCGGGGAGCTGTTTTTT. This gives the protein CAWSVGIGVTGELFF.

The V call is TRBV7-6, the J call TRBJ2-5; 8 positions agree with TRBD2. CDR1 and CDR2 from the germline V gene are SGHVS and FNYEAQ. CDR3 length equals 19 residues. With V trimmed by 1 base and J by 5 bases, 18 bases remained unmatched. The CDR3 protein is CASSLGAGGAGGAKETQYF. Here the CDR3 DNA reads TGTGCCAGCAGCTTAGGGGCTGGCGGGGCGGGGGGTGCGAAGGAGACCCAGTACTTC.

The J gene is TRBJ2-5, the V gene TRBV7-9; D not resolved. V was shortened by 3 bases and J by 2 bases, with 13 bases between the two germline ends. Germline CDR1 and CDR2: SEHNR and FQNEAQ (reference sequence). The CDR3 is 15 amino acids. The CDR3 DNA follows: TGTGCCAGCAGCTTCCAAGGGCGCTTACAAGAGACCCAGTACTTC. Its protein is CASSFQGRLQETQYF.

This clone was seen a single time. The V gene is TRBV7-9, the J gene TRBJ2-7; 9 bases match TRBD1. The junction had 4 bases not matched to a gene; V was cut back by 4 bases and J by 3 bases. Germline CDR1 reads SEHNR; CDR2 reads FQNEAQ (reference sequence). CDR3 length: 14 residues. The CDR3 coding sequence is TGTGCCAGCAGCTCAGAGACAGGGGGCTACGAGCAGTACTTC. This gives the protein CASSSETGGYEQYF.

The chain joins TRBV4-2 to TRBJ1-4; 7 nucleotides align to TRBD1. The germline CDR1 and CDR2 sequences are LGHNA and YNFKEQ. Unmatched junction bases numbered 3, after V lost 1 base and J lost 7 bases. CDR3 length: 14 amino acids. CDR3 residues: CASSQGQGSEKLFF. CDR3 coding DNA: TGTGCCAGCAGCCAAGGACAGGGAAGTGAAAAACTGTTTTTT.

In this sample, this clone turned up once. V is TRBV5-1 and J is TRBJ2-1; 8 positions agree with TRBD1. Germline CDR1 and CDR2: SGHRS and YFSETQ. V trimming: 2 bases; J trimming: 4 bases; junction bases outside the gene matches: 5. The CDR3 spans 15 residues. In DNA form, the CDR3 reads TGCGCCAGCAGCTTAGGACAGGGACAATACAATGAGCAGTTCTTC. This gives the protein CASSLGQGQYNEQFF.

The chain combines TRBV25-1 with TRBJ2-1; D gene unclear. This CDR3 has 17 amino acids. Trimming removed 3 bases from V and 0 bases from J, with 15 bases in between. CDR1 is MGHDK, CDR2 SYGVNS, per germline. CDR3 amino acids: CASSDPTPENSYNEQFF. The CDR3 DNA is TGTGCCAGCAGTGACCCGACTCCGGAAAACTCCTACAATGAGCAGTTCTTC.

The chain couples TRBV15 to TRBJ1-2; the D gene is possibly TRBD1 (5 bases). V gave up 3 bases and J gave up 2 bases, with 13 bases separating them. Germline CDR1 LNHNV, CDR2 YYDKDF (reference sequence). This CDR3 has 15 residues. CDR3 residues: CATSRGGYGNYGYTF. CDR3 nucleotides: TGTGCCACCAGCAGGGGGGGATACGGAAACTATGGCTACACCTTC.

This clone appeared once. The chain is built from TRBV7-2 and TRBJ1-3; TRBD1 matches 8 bases. This CDR3 has 17 residues. Germline V gives CDR1 SGHTA, CDR2 FQGNSA. Germline trimming cut 5 bases from V and 0 bases from J; bases unmatched to any gene: 9. CDR3: CASSKTGVWNSGNTIYF. CDR3 nucleotides: TGTGCCAGCAGCAAGACAGGGGTGTGGAACTCTGGAAACACCATATATTTT. The complete variable domain, with remaining parts taken from reference TRBV7-2 and TRBJ1-3, reads GAGVSQSPSNKVTEKGKDVELRCDPISGHTALYWYRQSLGQGLEFLIYFQGNSAPDKSGLPSDRFSAERTGGSVSTLTIQRTQQEDSAVYLCASSKTGVWNSGNTIYFGEGSWLTVV.

This clone appeared once. The V gene is TRBV19, the J gene TRBJ2-2; possible D gene TRBD2, 6 bases. CDR3 length: 16 residues. V lost 4 bases to trimming and J lost 2 bases, with 14 bases between them. Per germline, CDR1 LNHDA and CDR2 SQIVND (reference sequence). The CDR3 nucleotides read TGTGCCAGTAGTACGGCTAGCGAAGTTAACACCGGGGAGCTGTTTTTT. The encoded protein is CASSTASEVNTGELFF.

This chain joins TRBV27 and TRBJ1-6, with TRBD1 identical over 9 bases. CDR1 is MNHEY, CDR2 SMNVEV, per germline (reference sequence). CDR3 length equals 17 residues. The junction had 4 bases not matched to a gene; V was cut back by 4 bases and J by 0 bases. CDR3 amino acids: CASSSGTGSSYNSPLHF. CDR3 in DNA: TGTGCCAGCAGTTCCGGGACAGGGAGCTCCTATAATTCACCCCTCCACTTT.

This clone has only a few counts. This chain links TRBV7-9 with TRBJ1-5; 8 bases map to TRBD1. Trimming at V came to 5 bases and at J to 4 bases, leaving 7 bases not matched to a gene. Germline assignment: CDR1 SEHNR and CDR2 FQNEAQ (reference sequence). The CDR3 is made up of 15 amino acids. CDR3 loop: CASSPPGTGNQPQHF. CDR3 nucleotides: TGTGCCAGCAGCCCTCCCGGGACAGGTAATCAGCCCCAGCATTTT.

The chain combines TRBV4-3 with TRBJ1-1, with 9 bases matching TRBD1. CDR1 LGHNA and CDR2 YSLEER come from the germline V gene. This CDR3 contains 15 residues. The V and J ends lost 4 bases and 3 bases, in that order; junction bases with no gene match: 6. The CDR3 reads CASSPTWDRDTEAFF. The CDR3 coding sequence is TGCGCCAGCAGCCCGACTTGGGACAGGGACACTGAAGCTTTCTTT.

The chain links TRBV27 to TRBJ2-1, with 8 positions matching TRBD2. With 5 bases clipped from V and 3 bases from J, the junction kept 18 bases outside the gene matches. The CDR3 runs to 19 residues. Germline V CDR1 and CDR2: MNHEY, SMNVEV (reference sequence). CDR3 DNA: TGTGCCAGCAGTAAAACTCCTCCCGGGACTAGGGCGCTCTACAATGAGCAGTTCTTC. It yields the protein CASSKTPPGTRALYNEQFF.

The chain carries TRBV11-2 and TRBJ1-1, with a weak D call TRBD1 (5 bases). This CDR3 has 16 amino acids. With 5 bases removed from V and 2 bases from J, the gap between germline ends came to 18 bases. Looked up from germline, CDR1 is SGHAT and CDR2 is FQNNGV. As DNA, the CDR3 is TGTGCCAGCAGCCCACCCAGGGACCGCCTTAACACTGAAGCTTTCTTT. Residues: CASSPPRDRLNTEAFF.

CDR3 sequence reads: CASSSRTGSTDTQYF. CDR3 DNA sequence: TGTGCCAGCAGTTCGAGAACGGGGAGCACAGATACGCAGTATTTT. The chain links TRBV13 to TRBJ2-3; D might be TRBD2 (5 bases). The CDR3 extends over 15 amino acids. Germline V gene data show CDR1 as PRHDT and CDR2 as FYEKMQ (reference sequence). Between the trimmed V and J ends, which lost 6 bases and 0 bases, there was a span of 13 bases.

The chain couples TRBV30 to TRBJ2-2; D remains unclear. The germline V gene encodes CDR1 GTSNPN and CDR2 SVGIG (reference sequence). Trimming removed 0 bases from V and 2 bases from J, with 19 bases in between. The CDR3 consists of 18 residues. The CDR3 sequence is CAWSVAGIRRANTGELFF. The CDR3 DNA is TGTGCCTGGAGTGTCGCCGGAATCAGGAGAGCTAACACCGGGGAGCTGTTTTTT.

The chain combines TRBV7-2 with TRBJ1-4; weak D call: TRBD1 (5 bases). Germline V CDR1 and CDR2: SGHTA, FQGNSA. V lost 4 bases to trimming and J lost 7 bases, with 13 bases between them. The CDR3 has 14 amino acids. This CDR3 reads CASSSERGGEKLFF. CDR3 bases: TGTGCCAGCAGCTCCGAGAGGGGAGGTGAAAAACTGTTTTTT.

This sequence joins TRBV30 and TRBJ2-5; D is perhaps TRBD1 or TRBD2 (5 bases each). CDR3 size: 15 residues. Germline lookup yields CDR1 GTSNPN and CDR2 SVGIG (reference sequence). The V end lost 1 base, the J end lost 5 bases, and 17 bases lay between the germline ends. CDR3 in amino acids: CAWSDEGRGGETQYF. The CDR3 nucleotides are TGTGCCTGGAGTGACGAGGGACGGGGTGGGGAGACCCAGTACTTC.

V usage is TRBV23-1 and J usage is TRBJ2-5, with 8 bases that match TRBD1. TRBV23-1 has ORF status, its function being uncertain. The ends lost 4 bases at V and 3 bases at J; junction bases unmatched: 10. The CDR3 is 16 amino acids. CDR3 in DNA: TGCGCCAGCAGTCCTGGACCCGGGACAGGCGAAGAGACCCAGTACTTC. It is translated as CASSPGPGTGEETQYF.

This clone was observed a single time. This chain's CDR3 is CASSLATGQRIGNTIYF. The CDR3 nucleotides read TGTGCCAGCAGCTTAGCGACGGGGCAGAGGATCGGAAACACCATATATTTT. The genes are TRBV7-2 and TRBJ1-3; D possibly corresponds to TRBD1 (5 bases). V shed 0 bases and J shed 4 bases, with 16 bases lying between them. Germline V CDR1 and CDR2: SGHTA, FQGNSA. This CDR3 has 17 amino acids.

Remarks on this clone: Other DNA sequences in the same sample also yield this CDR3. CDR3 DNA sequence: TGTGCCAGCAGCGTCAGCGGGCCAAGCTCCTACAATGAGCAGTTCTTC. Its translation: CASSVSGPSSYNEQFF. The chain is built from TRBV9 and TRBJ2-1; D is perhaps TRBD2 (6 bases). The V end was cut by 2 bases, the J end by 0 bases, with 12 bases between. The germline gives CDR1 SGDLS, CDR2 YYNGEE. The CDR3 runs to 16 residues.

The table lists this clone with a few counts. Other DNA variants within this sample encode the same CDR3. The chain recombines TRBV20-1 with TRBJ2-3, with unresolved D. The CDR3 has 11 residues. Germline V CDR1 and CDR2: DFQATT, SNEGSKA (reference sequence). V was pared by 5 bases and J by 0 bases, with 3 bases between. The DNA of the CDR3 is TGCAGTGCTTCTAGCACAGATACGCAGTATTTT. Translation gives CSASSTDTQYF.

The chain uses TRBV11-3 and TRBJ2-7; 7 bases are shared with TRBD2. The CDR3 covers 13 residues. Losses at the gene ends were 3 bases for V and 5 bases for J; bases not matched to a gene: 4. The germline V gene encodes CDR1 SGHNT and CDR2 YENEEA. The CDR3 DNA sequence: TGTGCCAGCAGCTTCGGGGGGAGAGACGAGCAGTACTTC. Protein: CASSFGGRDEQYF.

The count of this clone is one. The chain has TRBV11-2 and TRBJ1-1; possibly TRBD1 for D (6 bases). Trimming pared 1 base from V and 0 bases from J, leaving 12 bases between. The CDR3 extends over 16 amino acids. CDR1 SGHAT and CDR2 FQNNGV come from the germline V gene. The CDR3 spells CASSLAPQGVNTEAFF. CDR3 bases: TGTGCCAGCAGCTTAGCCCCACAGGGAGTGAACACTGAAGCTTTCTTT. Complete variable domain (other parts from reference TRBV11-2 and TRBJ1-1): EAGVAQSPRYKIIEKRQSVAFWCNPISGHATLYWYQQILGQGPKLLIQFQNNGVVDDSQLPKDRFSAERLKGVDSTLKIQPAKLEDSAVYLCASSLAPQGVNTEAFFGQGTRLTVV.